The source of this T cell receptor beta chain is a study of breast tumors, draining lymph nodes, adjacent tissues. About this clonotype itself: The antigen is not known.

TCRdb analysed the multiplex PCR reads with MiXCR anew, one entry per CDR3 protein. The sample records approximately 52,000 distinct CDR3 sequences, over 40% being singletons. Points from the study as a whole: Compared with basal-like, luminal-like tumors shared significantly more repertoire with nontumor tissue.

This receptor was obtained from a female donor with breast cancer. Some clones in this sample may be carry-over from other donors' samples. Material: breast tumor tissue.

The DNA for the CDR3 is TGCAGTGCTAGACAGGGGATATATCAGCCCCAGCATTTT. Translating gives CSARQGIYQPQHF. The chain carries TRBV20-1 and TRBJ1-5; possibly TRBD1 for D (6 bases). Trimming pared 2 bases from V and 5 bases from J, leaving 10 bases between. Germline CDR1 is DFQATT and CDR2 is SNEGSKA (reference sequence). The CDR3 is made up of 13 amino acids.